Listed here are 16 T cell receptor beta chains from one sample, sequenced in a study of monozygotic twins with inflammatory bowel disease. TCRdb re-called the 5' RACE reads, yielding one record per CDR3 amino acid sequence without DNA. The repertoire table contains 150,000 to 200,000 distinct CDR3 sequences. The sequencing input was blood. The receptor set was obtained from a human donor with ulcerative colitis or Crohn's disease, or a healthy co-twin of an affected twin (not recorded which).

V is TRBV19 and J is TRBJ1-2; TCRdb's D call, TRBD1, is unchecked because there is no DNA. The CDR3 runs to 13 residues. Germline CDR1 is LNHDA and CDR2 is SQIVND (reference sequence). CDR3 loop: CASSMGTSYGYTF.

The chain employs TRBV18 and TRBJ2-7; there is no DNA to check the TCRdb D call of TRBD1. There are 17 residues in the CDR3. The germline V gene has CDR1 KGHSH and CDR2 LQKENI. CDR3 sequence reads: CASSPPTGTGNSYEQYF.

The rearrangement joins TRBV5-1 to TRBJ2-2; the D call from TCRdb, TRBD1, cannot be confirmed without DNA. This CDR3 has 16 amino acids. The germline CDR1 and CDR2 sequences are SGHRS and YFSETQ. The CDR3 loop reads CASSLYGGVGTGELFF.

This rearrangement joins TRBV7-3 to TRBJ1-1; TCRdb calls TRBD1, which cannot be checked without DNA. CDR3 length equals 15 residues. From germline, CDR1 is SGHTA and CDR2 FQGTGA. CDR3 protein: CASSLEGVARTEAFF.

This rearrangement joins TRBV29-1 to TRBJ2-7; the D call of TRBD1 rests on TCRdb alone, since no DNA is present to check it. Germline CDR1 SQVTM, CDR2 ANQGSEA. The CDR3 sequence is 13 residues long. This CDR3 reads CSAATGHRYEQYF.

The V call is TRBV18, the J call TRBJ1-4; the D call from TCRdb, TRBD1, cannot be confirmed without DNA. CDR1 is KGHSH, CDR2 LQKENI, per germline. The length of the CDR3 is 15 residues. The CDR3 region is CASSPRQAQGEKLFF.

The gene calls are TRBV27 and TRBJ2-3; TCRdb outputs TRBD2, but without DNA this stays unchecked. The CDR3 length is 17 residues. Germline loops: CDR1 MNHEY, CDR2 SMNVEV (reference sequence). This CDR3 reads CASSLLGLADPTDTQYF.

The chain is built from TRBV6-5 and TRBJ2-7; the TRBD1 assignment by TCRdb is unverifiable without DNA. Germline V gives CDR1 MNHEY, CDR2 SVGAGI. The CDR3 totals 13 residues. CDR3 region: CASSPRGGYEQYF.

The chain carries TRBV25-1 and TRBJ2-1; TCRdb lists TRBD1, though no DNA is available to test this call. The CDR3 is made up of 13 amino acids. The V gene's germline CDR1 is MGHDK and CDR2 SYGVNS. The CDR3 loop reads CASGEVEYNEQFF.

The chain joins TRBV5-6 to TRBJ2-5; lacking DNA, the TRBD1 call made by TCRdb goes unchecked. The CDR3 covers 15 residues. The V gene's germline CDR1 is SGHDT and CDR2 YYEEEE. The CDR3: CASSLYGAGQETQYF.

The gene calls are TRBV29-1 and TRBJ1-2; lacking DNA, the TRBD1 call made by TCRdb goes unchecked. This CDR3 is built from 12 residues. Per germline, CDR1 SQVTM and CDR2 ANQGSEA. CDR3 loop: CSVDRGRDGYTF. The full variable domain, rest sourced from reference TRBV29-1 and TRBJ1-2, is SAVISQKPSRDICQRGTSLTIQCQVDSQVTMMFWYRQQPGQSLTLIATANQGSEATYESGFVIDKFPISRPNLTFSTLTVSNMSPEDSSIYLCSVDRGRDGYTFGSGTRLTVV.

V gene TRBV29-1 combines with J gene TRBJ2-7; the TCRdb call, TRBD1, lacks DNA for checking. The CDR3 loop spans 15 amino acids. CDR1 SQVTM and CDR2 ANQGSEA come from the germline V gene. CDR3 loop: CSVEGGRKGVYEQYF.

CDR3 protein: CSASFASQGLALQETQYF. The rearrangement links TRBV20-1 to TRBJ2-5; TCRdb indicates TRBD1, and absent DNA this call remains unverified. CDR3 length: 18 residues. CDR1 and CDR2 (germline): DFQATT, SNEGSKA (reference sequence).

The chain has TRBV12-3 or TRBV12-4 and TRBJ1-5. The CDR3 sequence is 15 residues long. CDR3 region: CASSDPGLGNQPQHF.

This chain joins TRBV9 and TRBJ2-6; TCRdb gives TRBD2 as the D gene, but with no DNA this cannot be confirmed. The CDR3 runs 17 residues. Germline assignment: CDR1 SGDLS and CDR2 YYNGEE. This CDR3 reads CASSPRDSYSGANVLTF.

The chain carries TRBV2 and TRBJ2-7. The CDR3 contains 14 residues. The germline V gene encodes CDR1 SNHLY and CDR2 FYNNEI. CDR3 loop: CASRLTQLPYEQYF.